These 22 T cell receptor beta chains originate from one sample sequenced in a study of T-cell reconstitution after alpha-beta-depleted transplantation in children. Researchers prepared the TCRbeta library using unique molecular identifiers, the study reports. MiXCR, applied by TCRdb to the PCR reads, yields one record per CDR3 protein. Among around 270,000 distinct CDR3 sequences, roughly a tenth were seen once, and the ten largest hold roughly 7%. Sample: PBMCs, taken before TCRalphabeta/CD19-depleted stem cell transplant. The receptors originated from a boy under three years old with acute myeloid leukemia, due to receive a stem cell transplant.

This clonotype occurred a few times. The chain recombines TRBV28 with TRBJ2-1, with 7 bases aligning to TRBD2. V dropped 1 base and J dropped 5; count of bases not matched to a gene: 8. In germline, CDR1 is MDHEN, CDR2 SYDVKM. The CDR3 sequence is 16 residues long. CDR3 loop: CASSLYGDYRNNEQFF. DNA of the CDR3: TGTGCCAGCAGTTTATACGGGGACTACCGAAACAATGAGCAGTTCTTC.

The genes are TRBV5-6 and TRBJ1-1; perhaps TRBD1 as D (6 bases). V shed 2 bases and J shed 5 bases, with 13 bases lying between them. The germline gives CDR1 SGHDT, CDR2 YYEEEE. The CDR3 spans 14 residues. CDR3 sequence: CASSLRGSRTEAFF. The CDR3 bases are TGTGCCAGCAGCTTAAGGGGGAGTAGGACTGAAGCTTTCTTT.

The table lists this clonotype with many counts. The chain has TRBV7-2 and TRBJ2-5; 12 bases line up with TRBD2. Germline CDR1 and CDR2: SGHTA and FQGNSA. The CDR3 runs to 16 residues. V lost 5 bases to trimming and J lost 7 bases; unmatched junction nucleotides: 11. The CDR3 DNA is TGTGCCAGCAGCCCGACCGGACTAGCGGGAATGGGGACCCAGTACTTC. This encodes CASSPTGLAGMGTQYF.

This clonotype was detected many times. The chain joins TRBV19 to TRBJ1-4; D is ambiguous. Germline loops: CDR1 LNHDA, CDR2 SQIVND (reference sequence). CDR3 size: 13 residues. The V end was cut by 5 bases, the J end by 5 bases, with 9 bases between. The CDR3 bases are TGTGCCAGTAGTTCTGAAGCGAATGAAAAACTGTTTTTT. It codes for CASSSEANEKLFF.

This clonotype has at least ten counts. The chain links TRBV12-3 or TRBV12-4 to TRBJ2-2; 9 bases agree with TRBD2. V dropped 8 bases and J dropped 6; count of bases not matched to a gene: 10. The CDR3 has 15 residues. The chain's CDR3 is CASRSGGGAPGELFF. In DNA, the CDR3 is TGTGCCAGCCGCAGCGGCGGGGGGGCCCCCGGGGAGCTGTTTTTT.

This clonotype occurred many times. The V and J genes are TRBV11-3 and TRBJ2-2; possible D gene TRBD2, 5 bases. Germline values: CDR1 SGHNT, CDR2 YENEEA. Deletions cut 0 bases from V and 1 base from J, with 9 bases between. The CDR3 is made up of 16 amino acids. CDR3 region: CASSLERALNTGELFF. In nucleotides, the CDR3 is TGTGCCAGCAGCTTAGAGCGGGCTCTGAACACCGGGGAGCTGTTTTTT.

This clonotype was found many times. The chain carries TRBV10-3 and TRBJ2-1; 8 nucleotides line up with TRBD1. Trimming cost V 7 bases and J 2 bases; bases outside gene matches: 7. This CDR3 spans 15 amino acids. CDR1 is ENHRY, CDR2 SYGVKD, per germline. CDR3 sequence reads: CAITPRRGPYNEQFF. CDR3 nucleotide sequence: TGTGCCATCACCCCCCGCAGGGGGCCCTACAATGAGCAGTTCTTC.

This clonotype was counted between two and nine times. This sequence joins TRBV19 and TRBJ1-2; D unclear. V was pared by 1 base and J by 4 bases, with 19 bases between. The CDR3 runs to 17 residues. Germline loops: CDR1 LNHDA, CDR2 SQIVND (reference sequence). Written as DNA, the CDR3 is TGTGCCAGTAGTATAGCCCAAAACCCCGGTTGGAGCTATGGCTACACCTTC. Amino acids: CASSIAQNPGWSYGYTF.

This clonotype was seen at least ten times. V is TRBV6-5 and J is TRBJ1-5; D may be TRBD1 (5 bases). This CDR3 spans 16 amino acids. Germline loops: CDR1 MNHEY, CDR2 SVGAGI. The V end lost 4 bases, the J end lost 7 bases, and 20 bases lay between the germline ends. DNA of the CDR3: TGTGCCAGCAGTTCCCTAGGCGGGGGATCTGAGCAGCCCCAGCATTTT. Translation: CASSSLGGGSEQPQHF.

The chain links TRBV28 to TRBJ2-7, with 7 bases that match TRBD1. V gave up 7 bases and J gave up 0 bases; unmatched junction bases: 9. This CDR3 has 15 residues. CDR1 MDHEN and CDR2 SYDVKM come from the germline V gene. CDR3 protein: CASKPPGQSSYEQYF. CDR3 sequence (DNA): TGTGCCAGCAAACCGCCGGGACAGAGCTCCTACGAGCAGTACTTC.

This clonotype was detected many times. This rearrangement joins TRBV29-1 to TRBJ1-1, with D maybe TRBD1 (6 bases). V was trimmed by 4 bases and J by 4 bases, leaving 13 bases between them. The CDR3 sequence is 13 residues long. Germline V gives CDR1 SQVTM, CDR2 ANQGSEA. CDR3 amino acids: CSVVQGIFTEAFF. The CDR3 bases are TGCAGCGTTGTTCAGGGGATCTTCACTGAAGCTTTCTTT.

This clonotype occurred many times. The chain links TRBV9 to TRBJ1-2, with a tentative D call TRBD1 (6 bases). The CDR3 length is 14 residues. The ends were cut back, 4 bases at V and 4 bases at J, with 14 bases in the middle. Germline CDR1 is SGDLS and CDR2 is YYNGEE. The DNA for the CDR3 is TGTGCCAGCAGCCCTCGAACAGGGAGCTATGGCTACACCTTC. This codes for CASSPRTGSYGYTF.

This sequence joins TRBV11-1 and TRBJ2-7, with a tentative D call TRBD1 (6 bases). CDR1 is SGHAT and CDR2 is FQDESV in the germline V gene (reference sequence). V was trimmed by 4 bases and J by 7 bases, leaving 17 bases between them. The CDR3 runs to 14 residues. CDR3 region: CASSSFEGTWEQYF. CDR3 bases: TGTGCCAGCAGCTCGTTCGAAGGGACATGGGAGCAGTACTTC.

This clonotype turned up a few times. The chain has TRBV11-2 and TRBJ2-2; tentative D call: TRBD1 (6 bases). The V and J ends lost 5 bases and 7 bases respectively, with 20 bases between them. The CDR3 has 16 amino acids. Germline lookup yields CDR1 SGHAT and CDR2 FQNNGV. This CDR3 is CASSPREWGLIGELFF. The CDR3 DNA reads as TGTGCCAGCAGCCCGAGGGAGTGGGGGCTAATCGGGGAGCTGTTTTTT.

Many counts were recorded for this clonotype. The V and J genes are TRBV29-1 and TRBJ2-3, with a possible D match to TRBD2 (7 bases). V lost 7 bases, J lost 4 bases, and 15 bases lay in between. CDR3 length equals 13 residues. From germline, CDR1 is SQVTM and CDR2 ANQGSEA. CDR3 sequence reads: CSAPYGGPDTQYF. Here the CDR3 DNA reads TGCAGCGCACCCTACGGGGGGCCAGATACGCAGTATTTT.

The chain recombines TRBV4-3 with TRBJ2-1; D is ambiguous. This CDR3 is 16 amino acids long. Trimming removed 3 bases from V and 4 bases from J, with 16 bases in between. Per germline, CDR1 LGHNA and CDR2 YSLEER. CDR3 coding DNA: TGCGCCAGCAGCCATTCCCCAGCAGGCACGTACAATGAGCAGTTCTTC. Translated: CASSHSPAGTYNEQFF.

This clonotype was counted ten times or more. The CDR3 bases are TGTGCCAGCAGCCAAGGACTAGCGGGGAGGGCAGATACGCAGTATTTT. This codes for CASSQGLAGRADTQYF. The chain employs TRBV4-2 and TRBJ2-3; 11 nucleotides line up with TRBD2. Germline trimming cut 1 base from V and 4 bases from J; bases unmatched to any gene: 4. The CDR3 extends over 16 amino acids. From germline, CDR1 is LGHNA and CDR2 YNFKEQ.

The rearrangement links TRBV19 to TRBJ2-7; 7 bases align to TRBD1. V lost 5 bases to trimming and J lost 3 bases; unmatched junction nucleotides: 13. Per the germline V gene, CDR1 is LNHDA and CDR2 is SQIVND (reference sequence). CDR3 length equals 16 residues. CDR3 DNA sequence: TGTGCCAGTAGTCCATTAAGAGGGGGCGCAGGCTACGAGCAGTACTTC. Its protein product is CASSPLRGGAGYEQYF.

Comments on this clonotype: This may be a read error: a much more frequent sequence differs by one nucleotide. This rearrangement joins TRBV7-8 to TRBJ2-3, with D hard to call. The CDR3 has 15 residues. CDR1 and CDR2 (germline): SGHVS, FQNEAQ. Written as DNA, the CDR3 is TGTGCCAGCAGTCCCTCGCCCCTTCGCACACATACGCAGTATTTT. Amino acid sequence: CASSPSPLRTHTQYF.

This clonotype has a count of ten or more. V gene TRBV10-3 combines with J gene TRBJ2-7; 9 bases fit TRBD1. The CDR3 sequence is 15 residues long. Germline V gives CDR1 ENHRY, CDR2 SYGVKD. Trimming at V came to 3 bases and at J to 2 bases, leaving 5 bases not matched to a gene. The CDR3 DNA reads TGTGCCATCAGTGATTCCGGGACAGGGACCTACGAGCAGTACTTC. The encoded protein is CAISDSGTGTYEQYF.

The rearrangement links TRBV20-1 to TRBJ1-6, with D possibly being TRBD1 (5 bases). The germline CDR1 and CDR2 sequences are DFQATT and SNEGSKA (reference sequence). CDR3 length: 15 residues. Trimming removed 0 bases from V and 5 bases from J, with 11 bases in between. The CDR3 protein is CSARDRGRNNSPLHF. As DNA, the CDR3 is TGCAGTGCTAGAGATCGGGGACGGAATAATTCACCCCTCCACTTT.

In this sample, this clonotype turned up many times. The rearrangement uses TRBV7-9 and TRBJ1-4; D uncertain. The CDR3 runs 12 residues. The V end was cut by 3 bases, the J end by 2 bases, with 1 base between. Germline CDR1 is SEHNR and CDR2 is FQNEAQ (reference sequence). The chain's CDR3 is CASSFTNEKLFF. DNA of the CDR3: TGTGCCAGCAGCTTCACTAATGAAAAACTGTTTTTT. Complete variable domain (other parts from reference TRBV7-9 and TRBJ1-4): DTGVSQNPRHKITKRGQNVTFRCDPISEHNRLYWYRQTLGQGPEFLTYFQNEAQLEKSRLLSDRFSAERPKGSFSTLEIQRTEQGDSAMYLCASSFTNEKLFFGSGTQLSVL.